This entry lists 3 T cell receptor beta chains sequenced from one sample in a study of technical replicates of blood from several donors. The data were produced by immunoSEQ multiplex PCR, yet TCRdb's version contains in-frame clones alone and is incomplete. This sample has tens of thousands of clones, with roughly 98% found just once. Material: T cells isolated from PBMCs. The receptors stem from a human donor in good health.

The genes are TRBV11-1 and TRBJ2-5, with D unresolved. The CDR3 has 13 amino acids. The ends were cut back, 2 bases at V and 5 bases at J, with 9 bases in the middle. CDR1 is SGHAT and CDR2 is FQDESV in the germline V gene (reference sequence). Written as DNA, the CDR3 is TGTGCCAGCAGCTTAAGTATCCGGGAGACCCAGTACTTC. Translated, it gives CASSLSIRETQYF.

The V gene is TRBV28, the J gene TRBJ2-7; D remains unclear. The V gene lost 7 bases and the J gene lost 0 bases, with 19 bases spanning the gap. The germline CDR1 and CDR2 sequences are MDHEN and SYDVKM. This CDR3 is built from 16 residues. The CDR3 region has the DNA TGTGCCAGCACTATCGAGAGGCGCACGAACTCCTACGAGCAGTACTTC. It codes for CASTIERRTNSYEQYF.

The chain carries TRBV27 and TRBJ2-7; 7 positions agree with TRBD1. CDR3 length equals 15 residues. The V and J ends lost 0 bases and 1 base, in that order; junction bases with no gene match: 3. Germline V CDR1 and CDR2: MNHEY, SMNVEV (reference sequence). The CDR3 sequence is CASSLSGTASYEQYF. The DNA of the CDR3 is TGTGCCAGCAGTTTATCGGGGACAGCTTCCTACGAGCAGTACTTC.